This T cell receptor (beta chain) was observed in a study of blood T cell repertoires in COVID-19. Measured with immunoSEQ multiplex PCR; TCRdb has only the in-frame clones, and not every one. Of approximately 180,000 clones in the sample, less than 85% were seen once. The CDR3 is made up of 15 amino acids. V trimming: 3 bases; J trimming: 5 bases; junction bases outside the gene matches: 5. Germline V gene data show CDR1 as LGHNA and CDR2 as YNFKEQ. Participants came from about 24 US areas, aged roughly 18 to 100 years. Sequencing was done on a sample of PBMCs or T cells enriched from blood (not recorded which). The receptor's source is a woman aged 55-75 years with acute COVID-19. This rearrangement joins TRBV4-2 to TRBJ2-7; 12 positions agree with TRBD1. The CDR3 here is CASSQPGTGGDEQYF. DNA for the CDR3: TGTGCCAGCAGCCAGCCCGGGACAGGGGGCGACGAGCAGTACTTC.